What follows is one TCR beta chain and its context. Its antigen is undetermined. This sample was taken from a study of T cell responses to AZD1222 COVID-19 vaccine. Overall study results and limits: Without day 14 samples, only post-peak T cell repertoires were studied. A mostly white British donor set with more females was recruited, and clonal diversity was possibly underestimated. Breadth and depth of Spike-specific TCRs rose after two AZD1222 doses. Targets within unmutated variant regions were reportedly found for nearly half of spike-specific TCRs.

Assay: immunoSEQ multiplex PCR; the TCRdb copy retains only in-frame clones and omits some. The data show approximately 90,000 clones, with about 86% seen just once and approximately 7% held by the top ten. The V end was cut by 1 base, the J end by 5 bases, with 8 bases between. The CDR3 length is 13 residues. Germline V lookup: CDR1 MGHDK, CDR2 SYGVNS. The chain couples TRBV25-1 to TRBJ2-5; no definite D call. This TCR was recovered from an adult in good health. The starting material was peripheral blood, obtained on day 0 of AZD1222 vaccination. CDR3 coding DNA: TGTGCCAGCAGTGAATCGGGTTTTGAGACCCAGTACTTC. It specifies CASSESGFETQYF.